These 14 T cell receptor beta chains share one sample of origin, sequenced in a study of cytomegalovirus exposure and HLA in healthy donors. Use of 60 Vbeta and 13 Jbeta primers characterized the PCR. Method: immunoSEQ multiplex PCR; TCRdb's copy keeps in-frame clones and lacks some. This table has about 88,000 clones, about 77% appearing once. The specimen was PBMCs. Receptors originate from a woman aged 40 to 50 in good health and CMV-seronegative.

CDR3 sequence: CASRRDRVGELFF. Here the CDR3 DNA reads TGCGCCAGCAGGCGAGACAGGGTCGGGGAGCTGTTTTTT. The gene calls are TRBV4-1 and TRBJ2-2; 7 bases agree with TRBD1. CDR3 length: 13 amino acids. Germline CDR1 and CDR2: MGHRA and YSYEKL. Germline trimming cut 6 bases from V and 7 bases from J; bases unmatched to any gene: 5.

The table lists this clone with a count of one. The CDR3 region has the DNA TGTGCCAGCAGCGATCGACAGGGGTCAGATACGCAGTATTTT. Amino acid sequence: CASSDRQGSDTQYF. V is TRBV9 and J is TRBJ2-3, with 8 bases aligning to TRBD1. The CDR3 loop spans 14 amino acids. The germline V gene encodes CDR1 SGDLS and CDR2 YYNGEE. V was clipped by 3 bases and J by 4 bases; unmatched bases: 4.

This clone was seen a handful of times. The CDR3 nucleotides read TGTGCCAGCAGCTCCCAAGGGACAAACACCGGGGAGCTGTTTTTT. Translating gives CASSSQGTNTGELFF. The chain links TRBV11-3 to TRBJ2-2; D may be TRBD1 (6 bases). There are 15 residues in the CDR3. Trimming pared 4 bases from V and 2 bases from J, leaving 11 bases between. Germline loops: CDR1 SGHNT, CDR2 YENEEA.

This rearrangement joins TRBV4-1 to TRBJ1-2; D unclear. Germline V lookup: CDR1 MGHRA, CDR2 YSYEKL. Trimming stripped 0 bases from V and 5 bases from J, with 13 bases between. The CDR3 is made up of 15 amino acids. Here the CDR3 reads CASSQDPRVAYGYTF. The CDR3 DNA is TGCGCCAGCAGCCAAGACCCCCGGGTGGCATATGGCTACACCTTC.

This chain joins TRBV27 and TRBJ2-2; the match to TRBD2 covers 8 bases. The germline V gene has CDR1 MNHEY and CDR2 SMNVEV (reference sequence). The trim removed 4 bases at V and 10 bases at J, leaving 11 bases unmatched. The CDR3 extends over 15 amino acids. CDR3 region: CASSWNGGARVELFF. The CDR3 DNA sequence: TGTGCCAGCAGTTGGAACGGGGGGGCCCGAGTGGAGCTGTTTTTT.

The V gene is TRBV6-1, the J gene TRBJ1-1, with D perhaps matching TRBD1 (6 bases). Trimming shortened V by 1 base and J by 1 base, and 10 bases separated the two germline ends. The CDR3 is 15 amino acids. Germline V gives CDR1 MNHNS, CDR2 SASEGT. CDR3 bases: TGTGCCAGCAGTGAAGTTGTCAGGGGGAACACTGAAGCTTTCTTT. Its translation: CASSEVVRGNTEAFF.

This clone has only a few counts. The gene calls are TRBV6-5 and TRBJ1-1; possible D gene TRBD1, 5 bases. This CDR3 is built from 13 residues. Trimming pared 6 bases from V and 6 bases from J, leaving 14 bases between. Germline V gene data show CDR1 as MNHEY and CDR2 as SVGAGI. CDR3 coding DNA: TGTGCCAGCAGAAACATCAGGGTTGCTGAAGCTTTCTTT. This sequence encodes CASRNIRVAEAFF.

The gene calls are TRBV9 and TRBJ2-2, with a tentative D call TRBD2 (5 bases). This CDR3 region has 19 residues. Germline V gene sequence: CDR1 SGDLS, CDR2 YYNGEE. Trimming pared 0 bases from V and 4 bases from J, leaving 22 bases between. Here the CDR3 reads CASSVAPLSFGVGTGELFF. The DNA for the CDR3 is TGTGCCAGCAGCGTAGCCCCCCTCAGTTTCGGGGTAGGCACCGGGGAGCTGTTTTTT.

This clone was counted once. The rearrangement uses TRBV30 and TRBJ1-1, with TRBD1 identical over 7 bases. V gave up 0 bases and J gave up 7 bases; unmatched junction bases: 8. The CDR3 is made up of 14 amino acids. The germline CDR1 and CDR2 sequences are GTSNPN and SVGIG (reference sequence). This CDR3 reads CAWSVIRGAGEAFF. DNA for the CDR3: TGTGCCTGGAGTGTAATCAGGGGGGCGGGTGAAGCTTTCTTT.

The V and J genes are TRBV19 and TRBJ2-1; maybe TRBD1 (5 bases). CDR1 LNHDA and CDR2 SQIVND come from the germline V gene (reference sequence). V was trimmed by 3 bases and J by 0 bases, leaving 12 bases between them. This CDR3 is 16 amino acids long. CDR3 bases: TGTGCCAGTAGTATTTTAGGGGCTAGCTCCTACAATGAGCAGTTCTTC. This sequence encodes CASSILGASSYNEQFF.

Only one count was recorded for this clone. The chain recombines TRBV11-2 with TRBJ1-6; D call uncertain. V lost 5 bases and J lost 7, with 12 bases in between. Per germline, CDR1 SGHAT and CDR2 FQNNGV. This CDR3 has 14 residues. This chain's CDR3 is CASSAFGENSPLHF. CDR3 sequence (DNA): TGTGCCAGCAGCGCCTTCGGGGAAAATTCACCCCTCCACTTT.

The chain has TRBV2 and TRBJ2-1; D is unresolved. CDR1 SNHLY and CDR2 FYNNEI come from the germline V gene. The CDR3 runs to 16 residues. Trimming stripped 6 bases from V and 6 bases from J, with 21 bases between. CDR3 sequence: CASRRLARPSFNEQFF. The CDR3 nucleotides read TGTGCCAGCAGGAGATTAGCCCGTCCGTCTTTCAATGAGCAGTTCTTC.

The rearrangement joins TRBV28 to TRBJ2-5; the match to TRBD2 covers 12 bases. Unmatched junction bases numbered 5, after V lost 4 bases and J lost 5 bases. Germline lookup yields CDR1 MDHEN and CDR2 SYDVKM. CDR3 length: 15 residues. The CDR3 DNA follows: TGTGCCAGCAGTTCTCTAGCGGGGGGGGCGGAGACCCAGTACTTC. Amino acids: CASSSLAGGAETQYF. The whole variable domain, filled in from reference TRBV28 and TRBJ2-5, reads DVKVTQSSRYLVKRTGEKVFLECVQDMDHENMFWYRQDPGLGLRLIYFSYDVKMKEKGDIPEGYSVSREKKERFSLILESASTNQTSMYLCASSSLAGGAETQYFGPGTRLLVL.

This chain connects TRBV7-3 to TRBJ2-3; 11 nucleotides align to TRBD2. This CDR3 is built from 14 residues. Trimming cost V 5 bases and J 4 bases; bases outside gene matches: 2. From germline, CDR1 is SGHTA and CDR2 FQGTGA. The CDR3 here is CASSLSGGADTQYF. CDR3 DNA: TGTGCCAGCAGCCTTAGCGGGGGGGCAGATACGCAGTATTTT. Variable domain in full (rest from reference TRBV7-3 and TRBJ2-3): GAGVSQTPSNKVTEKGKYVELRCDPISGHTALYWYRQSLGQGPEFLIYFQGTGAADDSGLPNDRFFAVRPEGSVSTLKIQRTERGDSAVYLCASSLSGGADTQYFGPGTRLTVL.